The rows below give T cell receptor beta chains drawn from one sample of a study of memory CD4+ T cells and cytomegalovirus serostatus. Only in-frame clones appear in the TCRdb table, and some are missing; sequencing was by immunoSEQ multiplex PCR. The profile shows about 58,000 clones, approximately 81% of them singletons. Material for sequencing was memory CD4+ T cells from blood. These receptors came from an adult in good health and CMV-seronegative. Some clones in this sample may be carry-over from other donors' samples. The CDR3 runs from the conserved cysteine through the conserved F or W. A D gene is named only where the DNA matches it firmly. Size is stated for part of the rows, as once, few or many counts, or as a class when the clone is expanded.

V gene,J gene,D gene,clone size,CDR3 DNA,CDR3 protein
TRBV9,TRBJ2-1,NA,NA,TGTGCCAGCAGCGTAGATGGAGGATGGTCCTACAATGAGCAGTTCTTC,CASSVDGGWSYNEQFF
TRBV29-1,TRBJ1-1,NA,few,TGCAGCGTCCCCGGGGGATATGGACCTGAAGCTTTCTTT,CSVPGGYGPEAFF
TRBV2,TRBJ1-6,TRBD1,NA,TGTGCCAGCACCGTCGGCCCCGGGACAGTGAATTCACCCCTCCACTTT,CASTVGPGTVNSPLHF
TRBV27,TRBJ2-7,TRBD2,NA,TGTGCCAGCAGTCTGCGGACTAGCGGACTAAGAGAGCAGTACTTC,CASSLRTSGLREQYF
TRBV4-3,TRBJ2-1,NA,NA,TGCGCCAGCAGCCAAGATTGGGGGCCTGAGGGTGAGCAGTTCTTC,CASSQDWGPEGEQFF
TRBV30,TRBJ2-7,NA,NA,TGTGCCCCTAATCTCGGACTGACCTCGGACGAGCAGTACTTC,CAPNLGLTSDEQYF
TRBV7-3,TRBJ2-3,TRBD2,NA,TGTGCCAGCAGCTCGGGGGGGACTAGCTCAGATACGCAGTATTTT,CASSSGGTSSDTQYF
TRBV2,TRBJ1-1,NA,NA,TGTGCCAGCAGAGGACAGTCAGAAGATTACACTGAAGCTTTCTTT,CASRGQSEDYTEAFF
TRBV2,TRBJ1-6,TRBD1,NA,TGTGCCAGCAGGGGACAGGGTTACTTCTCCTATAATTCACCCCTCCACTTT,CASRGQGYFSYNSPLHF
TRBV14,TRBJ1-4,TRBD1,NA,TGTGCCAGCAGCCAAGTGTACGGCCCAGGGGGAGAAAAACTGTTTTTT,CASSQVYGPGGEKLFF